This TCR beta chain was identified in a study of blood T cell repertoires in COVID-19. Whole-study context: The cDNA or gDNA used as material had been derived from T cells, B-cell-depleted T cells, or PBMCs.

This clone came up once. As processed by the authors: Estimated nucleated cell counts came from reference gene primer amplification. Clones were read by immunoSEQ multiplex PCR, and TCRdb kept only the in-frame ones, dropping some. The D gene and trimming were derived from the DNA, and the V and J assignments and clone size from that table. Among tens of thousands of clones listed, approximately 84% were seen once. The CDR3 covers 15 residues. Germline CDR1 reads SGDLS; CDR2 reads YYNGEE. V was pared by 0 bases and J by 9 bases, with 16 bases between. Sequencing input: peripheral blood. The source of this sequence is a man aged 65 to 85 with active or convalescent COVID-19. V is TRBV9 and J is TRBJ2-1; D might be TRBD2 (5 bases). In DNA form, the CDR3 reads TGTGCCAGCAGCGTAGCAGTACTAGGTAGGAGTGAGCAGTTCTTC. Translation: CASSVAVLGRSEQFF.